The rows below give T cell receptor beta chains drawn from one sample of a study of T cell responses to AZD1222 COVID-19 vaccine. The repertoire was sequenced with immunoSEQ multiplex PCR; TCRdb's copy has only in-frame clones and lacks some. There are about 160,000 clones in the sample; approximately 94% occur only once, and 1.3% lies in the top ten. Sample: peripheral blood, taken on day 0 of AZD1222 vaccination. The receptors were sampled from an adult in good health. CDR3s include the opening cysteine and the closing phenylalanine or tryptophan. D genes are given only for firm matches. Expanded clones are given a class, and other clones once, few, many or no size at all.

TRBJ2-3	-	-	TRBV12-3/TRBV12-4	CASSLTDTQYF	TGTGCCAGCAGTTTAACAGATACGCAGTATTTT
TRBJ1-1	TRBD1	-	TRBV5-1	CASSMDRPPTEAFF	TGCGCCAGCAGCATGGACAGGCCTCCCACTGAAGCTTTCTTT
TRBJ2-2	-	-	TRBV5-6	CASSLDSVSVGELFF	TGTGCCAGCAGCTTGGACAGTGTCAGTGTCGGGGAGCTGTTTTTT
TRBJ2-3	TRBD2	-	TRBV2	CASSDPRLAGSGDTQYF	TGTGCCAGCAGCGACCCCCGACTAGCGGGATCTGGAGATACGCAGTATTTT
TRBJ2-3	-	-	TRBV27	CACRTSTDTQYF	TGTGCCTGCCGGACTAGCACAGATACGCAGTATTTT
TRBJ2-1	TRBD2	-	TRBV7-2	CASSLGLAGAYNEQFF	TGTGCCAGCAGCCTGGGACTAGCGGGAGCCTACAATGAGCAGTTCTTC
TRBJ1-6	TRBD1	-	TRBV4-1	CASSQEPTGVASPLHF	TGCGCCAGCAGCCAAGAGCCTACAGGGGTGGCTTCACCCCTCCACTTT
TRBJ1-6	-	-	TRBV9	CASSVVGSNSPLHF	TGTGCCAGCAGCGTAGTCGGGAGTAATTCACCCCTCCACTTT
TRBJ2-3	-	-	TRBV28	CAITVGGSTDTQYF	TGTGCCATCACAGTAGGGGGAAGCACAGATACGCAGTATTTT
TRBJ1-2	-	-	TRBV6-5	CASSYARAYGYTF	TGTGCCAGCAGTTACGCCAGGGCTTATGGCTACACCTTC
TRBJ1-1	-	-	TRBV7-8	CASSLTQWGNTEAFF	TGTGCCAGCAGCTTAACACAGTGGGGGAACACTGAAGCTTTCTTT
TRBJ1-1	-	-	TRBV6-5	CASSSGTVLNTEAFF	TGTGCCAGCAGTTCCGGGACGGTCCTGAACACTGAAGCTTTCTTT
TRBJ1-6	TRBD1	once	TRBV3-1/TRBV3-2	CASSQEDRDNSPLHF	TGTGCCAGCAGCCAAGAGGACAGGGATAATTCACCCCTCCACTTT
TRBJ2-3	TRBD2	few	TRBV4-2	CASSQDRGGGYTDTQYF	TGTGCCAGCAGCCAAGATAGGGGCGGGGGGTACACAGATACGCAGTATTTT
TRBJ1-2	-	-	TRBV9	CASSVDFYGYTF	TGTGCCAGCAGCGTAGACTTCTATGGCTACACCTTC
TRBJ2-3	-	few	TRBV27	CASSFGGFDTQYF	TGTGCCAGCAGTTTTGGGGGTTTCGATACGCAGTATTTT
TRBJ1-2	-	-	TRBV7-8	CASSLGRGDGYTF	TGTGCCAGCAGCTTAGGCAGGGGCGATGGCTACACCTTC
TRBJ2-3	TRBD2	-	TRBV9	CASSVAAGHMDTQYF	TGTGCCAGCAGCGTAGCAGCGGGGCACATGGATACGCAGTATTTT
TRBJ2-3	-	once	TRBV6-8	CASSYPGVTGSTDTQYF	TGTGCCAGCAGTTACCCGGGGGTTACGGGATCCACAGATACGCAGTATTTT
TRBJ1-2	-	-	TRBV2	CASSENMDLYGYTF	TGTGCCAGCAGTGAAAATATGGATCTCTATGGCTACACCTTC
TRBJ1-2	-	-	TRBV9	CASSRTSANYGYTF	TGTGCCAGCAGCCGGACGTCTGCTAACTATGGCTACACCTTC
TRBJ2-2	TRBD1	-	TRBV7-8	CASSLEVQGARTGELFF	TGTGCCAGCAGCTTAGAGGTTCAGGGGGCGCGTACCGGGGAGCTGTTTTTT
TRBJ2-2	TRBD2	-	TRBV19	CASSPGLAAGELFF	TGTGCCAGTAGTCCTGGGCTAGCGGCCGGGGAGCTGTTTTTT
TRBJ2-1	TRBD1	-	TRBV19	CASSPNRDRVNEQFF	TGTGCCAGTAGTCCCAACCGGGACAGGGTTAATGAGCAGTTCTTC
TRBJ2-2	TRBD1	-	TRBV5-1	CASSLGQGARTGELFF	TGCGCCAGCAGCTTAGGACAGGGGGCCCGGACCGGGGAGCTGTTTTTT
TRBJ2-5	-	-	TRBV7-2	CASSLGSKGETQYF	TGTGCCAGCAGCTTAGGGTCCAAAGGCGAGACCCAGTACTTC
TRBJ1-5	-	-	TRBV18	CASSPLGRANNQPQHF	TGTGCCAGCTCACCCCTAGGACGAGCAAATAATCAGCCCCAGCATTTT
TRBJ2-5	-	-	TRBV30	CAWSSIRETQYF	TGTGCCTGGAGTAGCATACGAGAGACCCAGTACTTC
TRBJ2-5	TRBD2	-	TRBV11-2	CASSFLPGLAVSQETQYF	TGTGCCAGCAGCTTCCTGCCAGGACTAGCGGTATCCCAAGAGACCCAGTACTTC
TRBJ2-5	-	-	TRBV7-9	CASSLVYTQETQYF	TGTGCCAGCAGCTTAGTGTACACTCAAGAGACCCAGTACTTC
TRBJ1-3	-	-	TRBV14	CASSQDGQIRGNTIYF	TGTGCCAGCAGCCAAGATGGACAGATTAGGGGAAACACCATATATTTT
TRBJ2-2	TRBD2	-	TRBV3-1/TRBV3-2	CASSSGGRNTGELFF	TGTGCCAGCAGCTCCGGGGGGAGGAACACCGGGGAGCTGTTTTTT
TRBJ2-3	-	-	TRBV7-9	CASSFEGSDTQYF	TGTGCCAGCAGCTTTGAGGGGTCAGATACGCAGTATTTT
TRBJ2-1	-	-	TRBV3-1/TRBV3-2	CASSQDGRLESNEQFF	TGTGCCAGCAGCCAAGATGGGAGACTTGAGTCCAATGAGCAGTTCTTC
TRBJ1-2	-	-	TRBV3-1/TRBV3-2	CASSGLQGLGGYTF	TGTGCCAGCAGCGGACTACAGGGCCTCGGTGGCTACACCTTC
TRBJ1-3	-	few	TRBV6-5	CASSYGAGNTIYF	TGTGCCAGCAGTTACGGGGCGGGAAACACCATATATTTT
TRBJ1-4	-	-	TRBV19	CASTRQTPSTNEKLFF	TGTGCCAGTACTCGACAGACACCATCAACTAATGAAAAACTGTTTTTT
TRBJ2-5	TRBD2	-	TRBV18	CASSPRLAETQYF	TGTGCCAGCTCACCAAGACTAGCAGAGACCCAGTACTTC
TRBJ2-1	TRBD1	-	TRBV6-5	CASSSPTGGNEQFF	TGTGCCAGCAGTTCCCCGACAGGGGGGAATGAGCAGTTCTTC
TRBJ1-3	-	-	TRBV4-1	CASSHFSNSGNTIYF	TGCGCCAGCAGCCATTTTTCCAACTCTGGAAACACCATATATTTT
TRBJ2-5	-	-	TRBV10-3	CAIRRGQQETQYF	TGTGCCATTCGGCGGGGACAGCAAGAGACCCAGTACTTC
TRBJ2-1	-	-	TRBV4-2	CASSQPWGALNEQFF	TGTGCCAGCAGCCAACCTTGGGGGGCCCTCAATGAGCAGTTCTTC
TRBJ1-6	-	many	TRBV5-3	CARSHKLRRWGQAGSPLHF	TGTGCCAGAAGCCACAAGTTACGAAGGTGGGGGCAAGCGGGGTCACCCCTCCACTTT
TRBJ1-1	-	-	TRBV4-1	CASSQVPGMNTEAFF	TGCGCCAGCAGCCAAGTCCCAGGGATGAACACTGAAGCTTTCTTT
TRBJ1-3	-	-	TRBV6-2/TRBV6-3	CASSYWRLGASGNTIYF	TGTGCCAGCAGTTACTGGAGATTGGGGGCGTCTGGAAACACCATATATTTT
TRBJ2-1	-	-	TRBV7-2	CASSEFNEQFF	TGTGCCAGCAGCGAATTTAATGAGCAGTTCTTC
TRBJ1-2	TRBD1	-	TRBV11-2	CASSFPGGTGGWYGYTF	TGTGCCAGCAGCTTCCCCGGAGGGACAGGGGGGTGGTATGGCTACACCTTC
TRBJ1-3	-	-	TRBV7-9	CASSFISTGRNTIYF	TGTGCCAGCAGCTTTATCTCGACCGGACGAAACACCATATATTTT
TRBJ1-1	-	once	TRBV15	CATSSERSEAFF	TGTGCCACCAGCAGCGAAAGGTCTGAAGCTTTCTTT
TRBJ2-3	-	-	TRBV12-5	CASGFGERSDTQYF	TGTGCTAGTGGTTTCGGGGAGAGGTCGGATACGCAGTATTTT
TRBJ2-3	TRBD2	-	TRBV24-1	CATSDPGTSGDTQYF	TGTGCCACCAGTGATCCGGGGACTAGCGGAGATACGCAGTATTTT
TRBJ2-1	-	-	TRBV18	CASSAGAYNEQFF	TGTGCCAGCTCGGCGGGGGCGTACAATGAGCAGTTCTTC
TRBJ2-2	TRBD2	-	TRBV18	CASSPESGGSGELFF	TGTGCCAGCTCACCGGAATCGGGGGGAAGCGGGGAGCTGTTTTTT